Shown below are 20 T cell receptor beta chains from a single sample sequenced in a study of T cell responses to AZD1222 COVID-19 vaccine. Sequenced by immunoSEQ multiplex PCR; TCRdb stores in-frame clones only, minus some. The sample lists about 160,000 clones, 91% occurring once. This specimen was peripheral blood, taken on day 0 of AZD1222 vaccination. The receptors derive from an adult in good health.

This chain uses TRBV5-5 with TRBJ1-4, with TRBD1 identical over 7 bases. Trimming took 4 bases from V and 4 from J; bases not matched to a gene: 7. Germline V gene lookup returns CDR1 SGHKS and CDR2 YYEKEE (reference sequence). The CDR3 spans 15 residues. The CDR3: CASSDSGTVNEKLFF. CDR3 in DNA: TGTGCCAGCAGCGATTCCGGGACAGTTAATGAAAAACTGTTTTTT.

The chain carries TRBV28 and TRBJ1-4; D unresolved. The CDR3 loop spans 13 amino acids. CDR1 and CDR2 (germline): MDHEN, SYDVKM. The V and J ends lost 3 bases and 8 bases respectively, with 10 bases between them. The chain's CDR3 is CASSFLISEKLFF. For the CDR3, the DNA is TGTGCCAGCAGTTTTCTCATTTCGGAAAAACTGTTTTTT.

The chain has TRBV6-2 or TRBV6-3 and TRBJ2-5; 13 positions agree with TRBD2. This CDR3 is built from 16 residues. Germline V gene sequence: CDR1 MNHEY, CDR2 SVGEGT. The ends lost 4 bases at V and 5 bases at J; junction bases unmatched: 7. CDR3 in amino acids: CASSSSGLAGEETQYF. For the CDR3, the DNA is TGTGCCAGCAGTTCGAGTGGACTAGCGGGGGAGGAGACCCAGTACTTC.

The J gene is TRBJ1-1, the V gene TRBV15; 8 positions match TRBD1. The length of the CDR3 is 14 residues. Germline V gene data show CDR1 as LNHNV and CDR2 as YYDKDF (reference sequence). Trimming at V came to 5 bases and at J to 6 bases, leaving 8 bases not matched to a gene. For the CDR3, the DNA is TGTGCCACCAGCCGGGGACAGGAGGGCGCTGAAGCTTTCTTT. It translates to CATSRGQEGAEAFF.

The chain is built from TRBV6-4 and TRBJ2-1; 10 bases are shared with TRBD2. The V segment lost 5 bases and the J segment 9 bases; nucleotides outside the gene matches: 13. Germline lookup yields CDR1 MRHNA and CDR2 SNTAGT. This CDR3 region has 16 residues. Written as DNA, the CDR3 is TGTGCCAGCAGTTATGAATTGCCTAGCGGGAGAACTGAGCAGTTCTTC. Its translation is CASSYELPSGRTEQFF.

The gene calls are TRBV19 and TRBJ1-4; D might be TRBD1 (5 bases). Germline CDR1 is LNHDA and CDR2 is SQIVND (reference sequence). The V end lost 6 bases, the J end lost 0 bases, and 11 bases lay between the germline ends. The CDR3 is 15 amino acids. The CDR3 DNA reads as TGTGCCAGTAGGGGCTGGGGGACAACTAATGAAAAACTGTTTTTT. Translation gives CASRGWGTTNEKLFF.

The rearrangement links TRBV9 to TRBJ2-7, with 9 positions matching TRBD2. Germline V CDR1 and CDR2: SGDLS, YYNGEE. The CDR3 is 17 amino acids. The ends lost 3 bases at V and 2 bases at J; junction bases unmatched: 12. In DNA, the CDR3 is TGTGCCAGCAGCGCCCCAAGGGGGACTAGCTCAGCCTACGAGCAGTACTTC. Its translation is CASSAPRGTSSAYEQYF.

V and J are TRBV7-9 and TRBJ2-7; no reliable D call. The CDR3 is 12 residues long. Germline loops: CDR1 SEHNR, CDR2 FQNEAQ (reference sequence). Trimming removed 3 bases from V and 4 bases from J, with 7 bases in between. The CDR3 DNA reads TGTGCCAGCAGCTTCGGTAAATACGAGCAGTACTTC. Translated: CASSFGKYEQYF.

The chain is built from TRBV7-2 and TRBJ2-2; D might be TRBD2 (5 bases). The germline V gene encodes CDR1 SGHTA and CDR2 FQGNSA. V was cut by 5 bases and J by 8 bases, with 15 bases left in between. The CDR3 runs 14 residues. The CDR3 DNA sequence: TGTGCCAGCAGCCCCGGGGTAGCGATAGGGGAGCTGTTTTTT. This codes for CASSPGVAIGELFF.

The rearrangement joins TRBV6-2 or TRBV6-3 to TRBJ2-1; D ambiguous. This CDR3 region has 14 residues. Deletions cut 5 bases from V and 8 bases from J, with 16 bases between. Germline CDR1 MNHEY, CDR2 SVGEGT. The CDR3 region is CASSRKPIQDEQFF. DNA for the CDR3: TGTGCCAGCAGTCGCAAACCAATTCAGGATGAGCAGTTCTTC.

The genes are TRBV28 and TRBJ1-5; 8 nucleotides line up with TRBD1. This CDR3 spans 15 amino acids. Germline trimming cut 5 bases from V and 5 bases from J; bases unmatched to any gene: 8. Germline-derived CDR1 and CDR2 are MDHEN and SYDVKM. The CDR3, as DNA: TGTGCCAGCAGTCTCCAACAGGGGGGGGATCAGCCCCAGCATTTT. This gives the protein CASSLQQGGDQPQHF.

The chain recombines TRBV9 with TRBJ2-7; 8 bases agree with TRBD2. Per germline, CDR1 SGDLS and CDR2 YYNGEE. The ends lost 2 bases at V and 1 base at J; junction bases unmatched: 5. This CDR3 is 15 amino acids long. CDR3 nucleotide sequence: TGTGCCAGCAGCGTCATAGCGGGAAGTTCCTACGAGCAGTACTTC. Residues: CASSVIAGSSYEQYF.

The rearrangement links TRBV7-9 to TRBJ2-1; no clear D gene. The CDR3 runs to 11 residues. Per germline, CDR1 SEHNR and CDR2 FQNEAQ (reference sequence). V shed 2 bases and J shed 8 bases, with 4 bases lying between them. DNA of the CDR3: TGTGCCAGCAGCTTATTTGATGAGCAGTTCTTC. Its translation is CASSLFDEQFF.

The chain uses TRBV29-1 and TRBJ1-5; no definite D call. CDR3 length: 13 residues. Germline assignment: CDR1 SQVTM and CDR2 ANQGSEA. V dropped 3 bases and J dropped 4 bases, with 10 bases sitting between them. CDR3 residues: CSVETGPNQPQHF. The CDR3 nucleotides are TGCAGCGTTGAGACCGGCCCGAATCAGCCCCAGCATTTT.

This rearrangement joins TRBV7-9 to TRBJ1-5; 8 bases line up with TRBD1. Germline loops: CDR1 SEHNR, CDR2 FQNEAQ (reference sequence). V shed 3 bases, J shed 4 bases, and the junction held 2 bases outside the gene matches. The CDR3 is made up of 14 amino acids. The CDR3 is CASSLGQDNQPQHF. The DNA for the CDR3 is TGTGCCAGCAGCTTGGGACAGGATAATCAGCCCCAGCATTTT.

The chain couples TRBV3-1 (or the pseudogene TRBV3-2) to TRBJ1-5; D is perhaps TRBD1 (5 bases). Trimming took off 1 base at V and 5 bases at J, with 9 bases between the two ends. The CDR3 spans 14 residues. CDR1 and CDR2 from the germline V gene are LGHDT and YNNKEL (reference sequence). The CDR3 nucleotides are TGTGCCAGCAGCCAAGGGGGCTGGGATCAGCCCCAGCATTTT. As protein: CASSQGGWDQPQHF.

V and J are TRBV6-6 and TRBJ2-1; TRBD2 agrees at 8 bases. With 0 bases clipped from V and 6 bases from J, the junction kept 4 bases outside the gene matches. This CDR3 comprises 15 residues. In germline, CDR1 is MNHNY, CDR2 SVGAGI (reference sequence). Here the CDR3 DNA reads TGTGCCAGCAGTTACTCTAGCGGGGCGATCAATGAGCAGTTCTTC. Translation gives CASSYSSGAINEQFF.

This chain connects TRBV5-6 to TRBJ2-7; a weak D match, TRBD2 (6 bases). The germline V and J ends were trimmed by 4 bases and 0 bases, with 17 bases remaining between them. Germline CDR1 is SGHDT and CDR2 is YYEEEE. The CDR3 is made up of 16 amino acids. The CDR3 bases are TGTGCCAGCAGCCACACCCTAGCGTTGAGCTCCTACGAGCAGTACTTC. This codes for CASSHTLALSSYEQYF.

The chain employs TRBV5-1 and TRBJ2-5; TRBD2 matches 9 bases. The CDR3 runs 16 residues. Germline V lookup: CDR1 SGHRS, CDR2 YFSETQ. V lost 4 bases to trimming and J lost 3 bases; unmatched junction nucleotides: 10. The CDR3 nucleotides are TGCGCCAGCAGCCCCCACGGGGCGGGGGGGAAAGAGACCCAGTACTTC. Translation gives CASSPHGAGGKETQYF.

The CDR3 nucleotides read TGTGCCAGCAGCCCCCAGCGGGAGGGGGCCTACGAGCAGTACTTC. Amino acid sequence: CASSPQREGAYEQYF. This chain uses TRBV9 with TRBJ2-7; 10 nucleotides agree with TRBD2. The germline V gene encodes CDR1 SGDLS and CDR2 YYNGEE. The CDR3 consists of 15 residues. The V segment lost 4 bases and the J segment 2 bases; nucleotides outside the gene matches: 6.